This TCR beta chain was identified during a study of OX40 agonist ivuxolimab in advanced cancers. Some clones are missing from TCRdb's copy, which holds only in-frame ones; the method was immunoSEQ multiplex PCR. The sample lists approximately 100,000 clones, 84% occurring once. Trimming stripped 4 bases from V and 6 bases from J, with 14 bases between. The CDR3 consists of 14 residues. Germline V lookup: CDR1 SGHRS, CDR2 YFSETQ. The material was CD4+ or CD8+ T cells sorted from blood, obtained in a trial of the OX40 agonist ivuxolimab. The chain recombines TRBV5-1 with TRBJ1-3; tentative D call: TRBD1 (5 bases). The receptor was isolated from an adult with an advanced solid tumor such as melanoma, head and neck, liver or kidney cancer. This CDR3 reads CASSRRTGENTIYF. CDR3 in DNA: TGCGCCAGCAGCCGGAGGACGGGGGAAAACACCATATATTTT.